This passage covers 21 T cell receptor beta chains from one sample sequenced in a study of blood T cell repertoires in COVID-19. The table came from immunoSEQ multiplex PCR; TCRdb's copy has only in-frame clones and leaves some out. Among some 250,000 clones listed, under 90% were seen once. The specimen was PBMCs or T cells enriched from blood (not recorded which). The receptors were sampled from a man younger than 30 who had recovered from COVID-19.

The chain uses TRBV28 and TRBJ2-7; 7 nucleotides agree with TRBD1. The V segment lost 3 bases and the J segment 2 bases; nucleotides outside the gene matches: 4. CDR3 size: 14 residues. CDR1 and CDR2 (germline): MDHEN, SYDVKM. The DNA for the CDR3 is TGTGCCAGCAGTTTCCACAGGGGTCCCTACGAGCAGTACTTC. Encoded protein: CASSFHRGPYEQYF. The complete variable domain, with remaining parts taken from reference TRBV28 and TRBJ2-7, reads DVKVTQSSRYLVKRTGEKVFLECVQDMDHENMFWYRQDPGLGLRLIYFSYDVKMKEKGDIPEGYSVSREKKERFSLILESASTNQTSMYLCASSFHRGPYEQYFGPGTRLTVT.

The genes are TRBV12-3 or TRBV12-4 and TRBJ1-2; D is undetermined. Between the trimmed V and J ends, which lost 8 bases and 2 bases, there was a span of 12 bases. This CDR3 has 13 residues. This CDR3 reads CASEGGRNYGYTF. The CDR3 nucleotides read TGTGCCAGCGAGGGAGGACGCAACTATGGCTACACCTTC.

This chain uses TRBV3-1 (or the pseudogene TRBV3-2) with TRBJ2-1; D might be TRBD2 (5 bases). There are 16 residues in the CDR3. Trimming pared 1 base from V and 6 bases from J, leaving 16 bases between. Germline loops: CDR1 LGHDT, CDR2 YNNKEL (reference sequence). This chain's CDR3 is CASSQGMGEVGNEQFF. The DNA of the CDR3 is TGTGCCAGCAGCCAAGGAATGGGAGAGGTAGGCAATGAGCAGTTCTTC.

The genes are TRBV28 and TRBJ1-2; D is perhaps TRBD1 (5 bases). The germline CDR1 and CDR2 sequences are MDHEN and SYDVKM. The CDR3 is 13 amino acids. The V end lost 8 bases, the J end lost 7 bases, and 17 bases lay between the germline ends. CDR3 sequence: CASRLGGSAGYTF. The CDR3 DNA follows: TGTGCCAGCCGACTGGGGGGGTCGGCTGGCTACACCTTC.

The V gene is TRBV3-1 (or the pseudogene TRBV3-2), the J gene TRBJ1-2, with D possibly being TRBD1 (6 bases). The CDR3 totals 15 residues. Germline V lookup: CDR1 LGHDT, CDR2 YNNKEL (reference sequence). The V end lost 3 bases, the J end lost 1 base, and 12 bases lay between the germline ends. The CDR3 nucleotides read TGTGCCAGCAGCCATCTAGGGGGGGATAACTATGGCTACACCTTC. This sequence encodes CASSHLGGDNYGYTF.

The CDR3 sequence is CASGNGGSGNTIYF. In DNA, the CDR3 is TGTGCCAGCGGCAATGGGGGGTCTGGAAACACCATATATTTT. The chain recombines TRBV6-5 with TRBJ1-3, with D tentatively TRBD1 (5 bases). Trimming removed 8 bases from V and 1 base from J, with 12 bases in between. The CDR3 length is 14 residues. Germline lookup yields CDR1 MNHEY and CDR2 SVGAGI.

The CDR3 region is CASSPRTGGGYGYTF. CDR3 DNA: TGCGCCAGCAGCCCCCGGACAGGAGGAGGCTATGGCTACACCTTC. V and J are TRBV5-1 and TRBJ1-2; 7 bases are shared with TRBD1. After removal of 4 bases from V and 4 bases from J, the junction contained 10 bases not matched to a gene. The CDR3 runs 15 residues. Per the germline V gene, CDR1 is SGHRS and CDR2 is YFSETQ. The variable domain in full, with the rest retrieved from reference TRBV5-1 and TRBJ1-2, is KAGVTQTPRYLIKTRGQQVTLSCSPISGHRSVSWYQQTPGQGLQFLFEYFSETQRNKGNFPGRFSGRQFSNSRSEMNVSTLELGDSALYLCASSPRTGGGYGYTFGSGTRLTVV.

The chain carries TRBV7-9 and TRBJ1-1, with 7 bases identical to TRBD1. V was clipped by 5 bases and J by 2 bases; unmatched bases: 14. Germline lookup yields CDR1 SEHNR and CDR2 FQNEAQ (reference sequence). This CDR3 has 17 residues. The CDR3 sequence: CASSPRGGTAGNTEAFF. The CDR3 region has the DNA TGTGCCAGCAGCCCTAGAGGGGGGACAGCTGGTAACACTGAAGCTTTCTTT.

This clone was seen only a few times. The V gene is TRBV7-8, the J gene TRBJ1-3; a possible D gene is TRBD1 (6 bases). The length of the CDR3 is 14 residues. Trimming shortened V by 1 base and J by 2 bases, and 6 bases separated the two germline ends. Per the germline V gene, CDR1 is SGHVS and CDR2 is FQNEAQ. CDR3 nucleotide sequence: TGTGCCAGCAGCTTAGGACAGGCTGGAAACACCATATATTTT. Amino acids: CASSLGQAGNTIYF.

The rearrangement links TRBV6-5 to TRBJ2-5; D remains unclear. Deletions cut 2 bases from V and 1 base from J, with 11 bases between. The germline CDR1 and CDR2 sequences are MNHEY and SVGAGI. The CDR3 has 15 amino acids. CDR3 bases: TGTGCCAGCAGTTACAAGAAGAGTTTCCAAGAGACCCAGTACTTC. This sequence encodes CASSYKKSFQETQYF.

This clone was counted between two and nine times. As DNA, the CDR3 is TGTGCCAGCAGCTTAGATCTCCAGGGGGCGAAGACCCAGTACTTC. Translation: CASSLDLQGAKTQYF. The rearrangement joins TRBV11-3 to TRBJ2-5, with 8 bases that match TRBD1. This CDR3 comprises 15 residues. J was trimmed by 6 bases and V by 0 bases; bases with no gene match: 6. Per the germline V gene, CDR1 is SGHNT and CDR2 is YENEEA.

The CDR3 nucleotides read TGTGCCAGCACTAGACGAACAGGGGATTGGGACATTCAGTACTTC. Its translation is CASTRRTGDWDIQYF. The chain links TRBV6-4 to TRBJ2-4, with 7 bases that match TRBD1. There are 15 residues in the CDR3. Germline CDR1 is MRHNA and CDR2 is SNTAGT. The V gene end was trimmed by 7 bases and the J gene end by 8 bases; junction bases not matched to a gene: 14.

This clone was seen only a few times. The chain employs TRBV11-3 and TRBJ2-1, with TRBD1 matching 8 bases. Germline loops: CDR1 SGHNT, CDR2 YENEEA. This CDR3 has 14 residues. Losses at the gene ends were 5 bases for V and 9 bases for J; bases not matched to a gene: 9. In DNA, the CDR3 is TGTGCCAGCAGCCCAGGACAGGGAACGGCTGAGCAGTTCTTC. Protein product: CASSPGQGTAEQFF.

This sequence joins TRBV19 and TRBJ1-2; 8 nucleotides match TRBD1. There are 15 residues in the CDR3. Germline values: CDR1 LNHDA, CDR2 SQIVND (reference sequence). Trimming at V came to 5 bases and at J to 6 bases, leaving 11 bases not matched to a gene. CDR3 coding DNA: TGTGCCAGTAGTCAGACGACCTCCAGGGGGCATGGCTACACCTTC. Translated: CASSQTTSRGHGYTF.

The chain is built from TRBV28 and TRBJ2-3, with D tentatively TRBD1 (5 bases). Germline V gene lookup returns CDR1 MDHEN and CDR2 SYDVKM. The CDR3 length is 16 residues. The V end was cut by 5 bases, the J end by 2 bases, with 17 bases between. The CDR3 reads CASSPNHLGVTDTQYF. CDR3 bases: TGTGCCAGCAGTCCTAACCATCTAGGGGTCACAGATACGCAGTATTTT.

CDR3 protein: CASSFTTGGSPQHF. CDR3 bases: TGTGCCAGCAGTTTTACGACAGGGGGATCGCCCCAGCATTTT. The genes are TRBV28 and TRBJ1-5; 9 bases map to TRBD1. Germline V gene lookup returns CDR1 MDHEN and CDR2 SYDVKM. The V segment lost 3 bases and the J segment 9 bases; nucleotides outside the gene matches: 6. The CDR3 has 14 amino acids.

In nucleotides, the CDR3 is TGTGCCAGCAGCGTCGGATTCGCGGGCACTGAAGCTTTCTTT. Translating it yields CASSVGFAGTEAFF. V gene TRBV5-5 combines with J gene TRBJ1-1; unclear D gene. This CDR3 contains 14 residues. Between the trimmed V and J ends, which lost 4 bases and 4 bases, there was a span of 14 bases. Looked up from germline, CDR1 is SGHKS and CDR2 is YYEKEE (reference sequence). The full variable domain, in which reference TRBV5-5 and TRBJ1-1 provide the parts outside the CDR3, is DAGVTQSPTHLIKTRGQQVTLRCSPISGHKSVSWYQQVLGQGPQFIFQYYEKEERGRGNFPDRFSARQFPNYSSELNVNALLLGDSALYLCASSVGFAGTEAFFGQGTRLTVV.

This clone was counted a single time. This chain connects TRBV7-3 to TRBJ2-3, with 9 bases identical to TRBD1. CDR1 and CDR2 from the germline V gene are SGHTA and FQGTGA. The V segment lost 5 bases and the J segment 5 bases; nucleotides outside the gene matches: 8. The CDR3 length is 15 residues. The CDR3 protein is CASSVSGQGLDTQYF. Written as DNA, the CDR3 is TGTGCCAGCAGCGTCTCGGGACAGGGATTAGATACGCAGTATTTT.

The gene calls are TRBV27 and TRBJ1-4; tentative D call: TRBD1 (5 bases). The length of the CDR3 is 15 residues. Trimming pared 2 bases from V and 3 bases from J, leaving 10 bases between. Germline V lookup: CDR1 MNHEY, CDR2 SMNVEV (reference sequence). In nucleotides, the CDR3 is TGTGCCAGCAGTTTAAGCGGGGCCTCTAATGAAAAACTGTTTTTT. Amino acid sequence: CASSLSGASNEKLFF.

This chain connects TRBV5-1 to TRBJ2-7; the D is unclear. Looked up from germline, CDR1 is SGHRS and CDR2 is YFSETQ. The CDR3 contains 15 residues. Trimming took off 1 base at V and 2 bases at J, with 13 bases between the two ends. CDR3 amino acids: CASSLKQASTYEQYF. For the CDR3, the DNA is TGCGCCAGCAGCTTGAAGCAGGCGTCGACCTACGAGCAGTACTTC.

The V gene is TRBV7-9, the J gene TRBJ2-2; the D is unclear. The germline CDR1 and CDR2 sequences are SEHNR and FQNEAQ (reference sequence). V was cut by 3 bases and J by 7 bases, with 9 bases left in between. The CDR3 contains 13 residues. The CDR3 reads CASSLVENGELFF. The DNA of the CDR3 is TGTGCCAGCAGCTTGGTAGAAAACGGGGAGCTGTTTTTT. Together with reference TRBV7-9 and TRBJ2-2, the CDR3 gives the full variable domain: DTGVSQNPRHKITKRGQNVTFRCDPISEHNRLYWYRQTLGQGPEFLTYFQNEAQLEKSRLLSDRFSAERPKGSFSTLEIQRTEQGDSAMYLCASSLVENGELFFGEGSRLTVL.